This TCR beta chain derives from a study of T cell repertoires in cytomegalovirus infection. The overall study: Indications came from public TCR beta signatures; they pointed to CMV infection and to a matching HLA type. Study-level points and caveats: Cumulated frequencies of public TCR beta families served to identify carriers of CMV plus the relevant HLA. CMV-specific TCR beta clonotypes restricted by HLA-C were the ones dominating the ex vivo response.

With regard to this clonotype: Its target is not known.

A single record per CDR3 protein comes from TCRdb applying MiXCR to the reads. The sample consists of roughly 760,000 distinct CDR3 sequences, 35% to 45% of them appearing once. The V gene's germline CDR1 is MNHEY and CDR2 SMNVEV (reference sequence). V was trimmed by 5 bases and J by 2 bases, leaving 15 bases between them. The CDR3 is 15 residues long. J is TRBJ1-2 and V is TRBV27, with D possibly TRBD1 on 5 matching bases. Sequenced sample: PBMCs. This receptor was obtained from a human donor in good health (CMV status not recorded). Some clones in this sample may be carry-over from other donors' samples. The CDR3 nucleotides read TGTGCCAGCAGTCCCCGAAGGGCAGGGAACTATGGCTACACCTTC. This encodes CASSPRRAGNYGYTF.